The present T cell receptor (beta chain) was sequenced within a study of shared clonotypes between healthy human individuals (TCRdb year 2020). Background on the whole study: The cohort included three men and a couple of women between 18 and 49 years of age. For each donor, CD4 naive and CD4 memory were each run on three plates, CD8 naive on two plates, and CD8 memory on one plate. To estimate repertoire size and how much clonotypes are shared between individuals, the study performed deep sequencing of blood TCR repertoires from roughly five healthy adults. To increase sequencing depth and limit assay-specific biases, different laboratories used diverse techniques to prepare libraries and sequence TCR repertoires. Per donor, leukapheresis produced somewhere between about 0.94 and 9.5 billion PBMCs.

Compared with germline, V lacks 1 base and J lacks 9 bases; bases without a gene match: 2. From the germline V gene (reference sequence), CDR1 is SEHNR and CDR2 is FQNEAQ. CDR3 length: 15 amino acids, cysteine to phenylalanine. The sequence is cut down to CDR3 DNA, 45 bases in frame from base 1. TCR CDR3 regions were amplified from genomic DNA by multiplex PCR using the deep immunoSEQ assay. Genomic DNA extracted from each cell subset was distributed evenly over all wells of several immunoSEQ 96-well plates, and each plate served as one replicate. For sorted subsets, about 210 ng of genomic DNA, equivalent to 25,000 to 35,000 T cell genomes, went into each replicate PCR. Purified libraries were measured with a Qubit 3.0 fluorometer, size-checked on a Bioanalyzer 2100, and measured again with the KAPA Library Quantification kit. A separate single-read 150-cycle Illumina NextSeq 550 flow cell was used to sequence each immunoSEQ 96-well plate. As for how the authors treated the data: Because the immunoSEQ output included only junctional sequences and no quality scores, the filtering could not be the same as the filtering used for full-length reads. To assign V/J genes and CDR3, sequences were annotated using PyIR, a Python wrapper for IgBLAST v1.9, with IMGT germline references. Reads with weak V/J assignments (E-value above 1e-6), missing CDR3, stop codons, out-of-frame junctions, or ambiguous translated residues were removed. V3J clonotypes were defined as sequences sharing the same inferred V gene, J gene, and CDR3 amino acid sequence. To compute the percentage overlap between repertoires, the number of shared unique clonotypes was divided by the size of the smaller repertoire. RTK rarefaction, the Chao1 estimator, and Recon v2.1 estimates of unobserved clonotypes were used to assess repertoire richness. OLGA was used to compute generation probabilities for all TCRbeta clonotypes that the gDNA method yielded from several donors. TCRdb obtained this table from immuneACCESS and retained in-frame rearrangements with V and J assigned. These tables miss some clones; where compared with another copy, unresolved V genes account for less than half of the shortfall, and the remainder is unexplained. That table supplies the V and J calls and clone size; D and trimming were determined from the DNA. The sample contains about 2 million clones, roughly 95% of them found a single time. The biggest ten clones account for 0.1% to 0.15% of the sample.

Results the study describes overall, beyond this receptor: Naive subsets generally had larger estimated clonotype richness than memory subsets. Pairwise subsampling led to the expectation that sequencing depth would affect the degree of clonotype sharing among donors. Sampling was limited to blood, and TCR repertoires in tissue likely differ from TCR repertoires in blood. Sharing across a few donors was observed for around 5% of naive CD4, over 3% of naive CD8, around 2.5% of memory CD4, and about 0.38% of memory CD8 clonotypes. Even with the large sequencing depth, rarefaction of the sorted-subset datasets indicated that sequencing was incomplete. Compared with non-shared clonotypes, clonotypes shared by all four sorted-subset donors had higher generation probabilities. The small number of donors limited the genetic and exposure-history diversity represented.

Comments on this clone: Its antigen specificity is not known. Qualities for individual bases were not recorded, and no much larger clone is one base off.

The donors were healthy, HIV-negative adults who had no recently reported acute infections or vaccinations. All donors were Caucasian adults living in Nashville, Tennessee, USA. CD4+ T cells were enriched by magnetic negative selection, after which naive cells were positively selected on CD45RA and the negative fraction was taken as the memory subset. Blood was obtained by leukapheresis, after which PBMCs were separated by Ficoll-Histopaque density gradient centrifugation and cryopreserved in liquid nitrogen vapor phase. Analytical flow cytometry was used to check the purity and quantity of each magnetically sorted T cell population. Each sorted fraction had its genomic DNA isolated and then quantified by UV absorbance on a Nanodrop 2000c.

The clonotype was recovered from a man between 18 and 29 years old in good health. In this chain, TRBV7-9 is recombined with TRBJ2-1, and 14 junction bases match TRBD2. Material: naive CD4+ T cells sorted from blood. The sample's cell subset or site label, in plain terms: CD45RA+ positively selected. The CDR3 region: CASSLGLAGGSEQFF. The DNA sequence follows: TGTGCCAGCAGCTTAGGACTAGCGGGAGGGTCTGAGCAGTTCTTC.